This entry concerns a single T cell receptor (beta chain). Its specificity is unknown. The germline V and J ends were trimmed by 4 bases and 6 bases, with 7 bases remaining between them. This CDR3 spans 13 amino acids. Germline V gives CDR1 SEHNR, CDR2 FQNEAQ (reference sequence). This entry is derived from a study of T cell responses to AZD1222 COVID-19 vaccine. General study points: Spike-spanning, vaccine-associated CD4 TCRs were dominant at 160-218 and 743-854.

Assay used: immunoSEQ multiplex PCR; TCRdb lists only in-frame clones, some missing. This sample yields some 140,000 clones, of which less than 90% are seen a single time; less than 3.5% belongs to the top ten. This specimen consisted of peripheral blood, obtained on day 0 of AZD1222 vaccination. V and J are TRBV7-9 and TRBJ1-6; D call uncertain. This TCR was recovered from an adult in good health. Here the CDR3 reads CASSSEGNSPLHF. The CDR3 coding sequence is TGTGCCAGCAGCTCAGAGGGTAATTCACCCCTCCACTTT.